A single count supports the clone carrying this T cell receptor beta chain. Its antigen is not identified. Germline-derived CDR1 and CDR2 are SGHRS and YFSETQ. The CDR3 length is 13 residues. V was shortened by 1 base and J by 0 bases, with 5 bases between the two germline ends. This sample stems from a study of blood T cells in healthy people across ages. As for the study in general: The capture of about one barcoded beta molecule per two T cells was achieved by template switching. Findings of the study overall: There were more naive CD4+ cells and higher diversity in long-lived donors than in aged donors. Researchers judged that diversity estimates from one million T cells fell short of true values. The study lacked donor CMV status, which possibly confounded expanded clonotype changes.

The use of a sample-barcoded 5' primer and a J-beta primer mix characterized a second PCR of about 7 to 12 cycles. TCRdb itself ran the 5' RACE reads through MiXCR, one entry per CDR3 protein. This sample has 700,000 to 900,000 distinct CDR3 sequences, with roughly 53% found just once. Sequencing was performed on blood. The chain couples TRBV5-1 to TRBJ2-7; D is ambiguous. The sequence was obtained from an elderly man in good health. The CDR3 DNA follows: TGCGCCAGCAGCTTGCACAACTCCTACGAGCAGTACTTC. Protein sequence: CASSLHNSYEQYF.